The clone carrying this TCR beta chain was picked up many times. What it binds is not known. This specimen belongs to a study of spatial heterogeneity in lung cancer. Looking at the study overall: Each unique TCR and UMI combination was seen more than ten times on average in raw reads.

V lost 0 bases and J 3 bases, leaving 7 bases between the germline ends. Germline lookup yields CDR1 LGHNA and CDR2 YNFKEQ. This CDR3 contains 14 residues. Findings of the study overall: It was found that expanded intratumoral alpha and beta TCR counts tracked tumor mutation counts. Regional and ubiquitous nonsynonymous mutations were tracked by counts of regional and ubiquitous expanded TCRs, respectively.

This sample's time point: sample taken at primary tumor resection. No cells were sorted before sequencing. The whole RNA sequenced was extracted from tumor, nontumor lung or frozen PBMC. In the library, each TCR cDNA molecule bore its own unique molecular identifier. MiXCR, run by TCRdb on the 5' RACE reads, gives a single entry per CDR3 protein. The table has fewer than 8,500 distinct CDR3 sequences, 8.2% seen once. Here the sequenced sample was lung tumor tissue, taken at surgery. This chain links TRBV4-2 with TRBJ2-3; D is possibly TRBD2 (5 bases). This TCR was sampled from a male donor with early-stage non-small cell lung cancer. CDR3 nucleotide sequence: TGTGCCAGCAGCCAAGATCGGGGAACAGATACGCAGTATTTT. This translates into CASSQDRGTDTQYF.